This T cell receptor beta chain was sequenced during a study of blood T cell repertoires in COVID-19. Study-level information: COVID-19 samples from acute and convalescent phases originated in the United States, Italy and Spain.

As processed by the authors: Reference gene primer amplification gave nucleated cell count estimates. Clones were sequenced by immunoSEQ multiplex PCR, and TCRdb holds only the in-frame ones, with some missing. The V and J calls and clone size are taken from that table; D and trimming were inferred from the DNA. The table has 180,000 or so clones, more than 75% seen once. V lost 8 bases, J lost 1 base, and 8 bases stayed unmatched. Germline lookup yields CDR1 GTSNPN and CDR2 SVGIG (reference sequence). This CDR3 spans 14 amino acids. This clonotype originated in a woman aged 50 to 60 with active or convalescent COVID-19. V is TRBV30 and J is TRBJ2-3, with 8 bases identical to TRBD2. Sequencing was done on a sample of peripheral blood. The CDR3 DNA reads as TGTGCCGGAACGGGGGGGAGTGGCACAGATACGCAGTATTTT. It encodes CAGTGGSGTDTQYF. The full variable domain, in which reference TRBV30 and TRBJ2-3 provide the parts outside the CDR3, is SQTIHQWPATLVQPVGSPLSLECTVEGTSNPNLYWYRQAAGRGLQLLFYSVGIGQISSEVPQNLSASRPQDRQFILSSKKLLLSDSGFYLCAGTGGSGTDTQYFGPGTRLTVL.